This T cell receptor beta chain was identified during a study of vaccination and CD4 T cells after COVID-19. Across the whole study: In culture, cells were exposed to overlapping spike peptides from SARS-CoV-2, HCoV-NL63, HCoV-OC43 and HCoV-229E.

With respect to this clonotype: What it recognizes is unknown.

The Oncomine TCR Beta short-read assay was applied to DNA of cultured CD4+ T cells. TCRdb analysed the PCR reads with MiXCR anew, one entry per CDR3 protein. The data contain about 23,000 distinct CDR3 sequences, 58% of them singletons. The CDR3 runs 13 residues. Germline CDR1 and CDR2: SGDLS and YYNGEE. Between the trimmed V and J ends, which lost 0 bases and 5 bases, there was a span of 9 bases. Sample treatment: approximately nine-day PBMC culture with coronavirus spike peptide pools or control peptides (ViraFEST assay). The chain is built from TRBV9 and TRBJ2-7; no definite D call. The sequenced sample consisted of CD4+ T cells from blood, cultured in vitro. This sequence was found in a human donor who had recovered from COVID-19. This CDR3 is CASSVAGNNEQYF. The CDR3 coding sequence is TGTGCCAGCAGCGTAGCTGGGAACAACGAGCAGTACTTC.